The present entry profiles one T cell receptor beta chain with its context. Authors' methods: It was from reference gene primer amplification that nucleated cell counts were estimated. Generated by immunoSEQ multiplex PCR, the TCRdb table keeps only in-frame clones and is missing some. V, J and clone size derive from that table, while D and trimming were established from the DNA sequence. Of 90,000 or so clones detected, 84% appear once; the ten largest clones hold approximately 25%. The entry originates in a study of blood T cell repertoires in COVID-19. Looking at the study overall: Whether acute or convalescent, the COVID-19 samples came from the United States, Italy and Spain. From T cells, B-cell-depleted T cells, or PBMCs came the material, which was cDNA or gDNA.

The clonotype originates from a man between 60 and 75 years old with acute or convalescent COVID-19. Source material: peripheral blood.

Written as DNA, the CDR3 is TGCGCCAGCAGCCAGCGGGCAGTCGAACCTGAAAAACTGTTTTTT. Protein product: CASSQRAVEPEKLFF. The gene calls are TRBV4-1 and TRBJ1-4; D is unclear. CDR3 length: 15 amino acids. Germline V gives CDR1 MGHRA, CDR2 YSYEKL. V was clipped by 3 bases and J by 7 bases, with 15 bases between them.